This TCR beta chain came from a study of T cells in localized non-small cell lung cancer. Whole-study findings and limits: Only one tumor region was sequenced, so heterogeneity remains possible. Clonality peaked in uninvolved adjacent lung rather than tumor. Density of T cells in blood, when higher, went with longer overall survival. A median of around 60 clones ranked among the top 100 in tumor appeared in adjacent lung.

Per the germline V gene, CDR1 is SGDLS and CDR2 is YYNGEE. This CDR3 is 16 amino acids long. Losses at the gene ends were 4 bases for V and 1 base for J; bases not matched to a gene: 8. Only in-frame clones appear in the TCRdb table, and some are missing; sequencing was by immunoSEQ multiplex PCR. The sample has about 75,000 clones; 80% are singletons. In regard to this clone: Its antigen is currently unknown.

The source of this sequence is a female donor older than 55 with stage I lung adenocarcinoma. This sample comprised peripheral blood, obtained before any cancer treatment. This sequence joins TRBV9 and TRBJ2-5, with TRBD1 matching over 9 bases. The chain's CDR3 is CASSLGQGGSQETQYF. The CDR3 nucleotides are TGTGCCAGCAGCCTGGGACAGGGAGGGAGCCAAGAGACCCAGTACTTC.